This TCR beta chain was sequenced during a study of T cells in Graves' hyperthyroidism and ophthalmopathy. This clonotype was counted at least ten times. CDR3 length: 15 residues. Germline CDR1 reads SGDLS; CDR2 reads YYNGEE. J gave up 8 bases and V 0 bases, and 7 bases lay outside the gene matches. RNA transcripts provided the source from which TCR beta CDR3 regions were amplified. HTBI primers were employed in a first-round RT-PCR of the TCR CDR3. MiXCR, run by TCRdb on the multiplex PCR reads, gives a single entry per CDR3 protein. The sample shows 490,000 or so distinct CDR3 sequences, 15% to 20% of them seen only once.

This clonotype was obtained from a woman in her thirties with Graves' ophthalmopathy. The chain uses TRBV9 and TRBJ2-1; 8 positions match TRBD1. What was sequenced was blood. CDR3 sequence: CASSVGTGPFYEQFF. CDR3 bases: TGTGCCAGCAGCGTAGGGACAGGGCCGTTCTATGAGCAGTTCTTC.